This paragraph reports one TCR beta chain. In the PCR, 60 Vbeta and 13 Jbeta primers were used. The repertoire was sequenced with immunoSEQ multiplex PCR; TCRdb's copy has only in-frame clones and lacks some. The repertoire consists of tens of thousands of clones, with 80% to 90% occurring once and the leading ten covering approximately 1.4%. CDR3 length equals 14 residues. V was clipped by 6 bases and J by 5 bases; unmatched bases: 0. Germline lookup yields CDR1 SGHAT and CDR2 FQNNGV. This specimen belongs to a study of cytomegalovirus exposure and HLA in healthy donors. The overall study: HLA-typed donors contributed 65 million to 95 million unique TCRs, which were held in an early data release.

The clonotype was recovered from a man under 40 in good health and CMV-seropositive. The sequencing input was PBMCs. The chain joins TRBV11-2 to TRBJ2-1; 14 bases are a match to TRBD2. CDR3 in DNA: TGTGCCAGCAGGGGACTAGCGGGAGACAATGAGCAGTTCTTC. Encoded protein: CASRGLAGDNEQFF.